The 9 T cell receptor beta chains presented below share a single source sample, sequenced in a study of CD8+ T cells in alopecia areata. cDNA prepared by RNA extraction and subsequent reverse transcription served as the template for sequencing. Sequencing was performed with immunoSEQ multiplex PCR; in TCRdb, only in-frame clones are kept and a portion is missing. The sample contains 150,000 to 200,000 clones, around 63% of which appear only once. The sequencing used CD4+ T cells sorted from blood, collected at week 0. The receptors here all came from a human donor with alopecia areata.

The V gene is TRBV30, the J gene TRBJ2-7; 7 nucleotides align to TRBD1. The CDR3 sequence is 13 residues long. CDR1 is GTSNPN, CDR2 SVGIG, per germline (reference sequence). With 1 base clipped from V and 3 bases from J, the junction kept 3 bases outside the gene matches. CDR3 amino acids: CAWSEGTVYEQYF. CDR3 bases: TGTGCCTGGAGTGAGGGGACAGTCTACGAGCAGTACTTC.

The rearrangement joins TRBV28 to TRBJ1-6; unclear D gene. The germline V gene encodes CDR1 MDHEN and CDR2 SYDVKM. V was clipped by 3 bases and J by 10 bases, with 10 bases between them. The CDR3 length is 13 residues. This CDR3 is CASSLPSNSPLHF. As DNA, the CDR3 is TGTGCCAGCAGTTTGCCATCAAACTCACCCCTCCACTTT.

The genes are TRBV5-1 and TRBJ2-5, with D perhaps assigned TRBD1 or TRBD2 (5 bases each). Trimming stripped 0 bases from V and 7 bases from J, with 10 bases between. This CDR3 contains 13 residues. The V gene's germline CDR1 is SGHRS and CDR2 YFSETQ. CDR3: CASSLDGTGTQYF. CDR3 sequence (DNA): TGCGCCAGCAGCTTGGATGGGACGGGGACCCAGTACTTC.

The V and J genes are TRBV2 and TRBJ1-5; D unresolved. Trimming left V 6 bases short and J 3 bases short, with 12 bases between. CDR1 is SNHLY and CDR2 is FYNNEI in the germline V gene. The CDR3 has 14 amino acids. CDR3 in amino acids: CASSTRGLNQPQHF. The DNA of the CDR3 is TGTGCCAGCAGCACAAGAGGGCTCAATCAGCCCCAGCATTTT. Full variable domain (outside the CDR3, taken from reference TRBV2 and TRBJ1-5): EPEVTQTPSHQVTQMGQEVILRCVPISNHLYFYWYRQILGQKVEFLVSFYNNEISEKSEIFDDQFSVERPDGSNFTLKIRSTKLEDSAMYFCASSTRGLNQPQHFGDGTRLSIL.

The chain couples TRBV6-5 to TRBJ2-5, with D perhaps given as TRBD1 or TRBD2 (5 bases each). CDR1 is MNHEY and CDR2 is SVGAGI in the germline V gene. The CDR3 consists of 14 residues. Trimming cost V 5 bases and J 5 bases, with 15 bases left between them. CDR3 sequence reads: CASSPGRPGETQYF. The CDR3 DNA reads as TGTGCCAGCAGTCCGGGGCGGCCGGGGGAGACCCAGTACTTC.

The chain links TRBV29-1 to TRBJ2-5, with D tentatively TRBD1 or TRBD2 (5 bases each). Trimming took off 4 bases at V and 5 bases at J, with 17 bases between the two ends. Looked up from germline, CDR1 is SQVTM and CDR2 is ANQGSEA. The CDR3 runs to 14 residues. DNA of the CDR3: TGCAGCGTTGGGTCCGACAGCCGAGGGGAGACCCAGTACTTC. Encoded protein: CSVGSDSRGETQYF.

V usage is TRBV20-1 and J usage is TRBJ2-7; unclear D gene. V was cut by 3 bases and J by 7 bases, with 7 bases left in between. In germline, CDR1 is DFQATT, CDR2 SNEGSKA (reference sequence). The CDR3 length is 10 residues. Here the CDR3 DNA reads TGCAGTGCTAGGGCAGAAGAGCAGTACTTC. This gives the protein CSARAEEQYF.

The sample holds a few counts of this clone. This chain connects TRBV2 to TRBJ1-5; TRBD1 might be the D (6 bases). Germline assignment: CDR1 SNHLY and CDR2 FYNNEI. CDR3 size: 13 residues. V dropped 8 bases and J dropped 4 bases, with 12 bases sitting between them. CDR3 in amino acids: CASGGHENQPQHF. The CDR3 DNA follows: TGTGCCAGCGGGGGACATGAGAATCAGCCCCAGCATTTT. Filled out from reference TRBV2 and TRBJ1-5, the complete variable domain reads EPEVTQTPSHQVTQMGQEVILRCVPISNHLYFYWYRQILGQKVEFLVSFYNNEISEKSEIFDDQFSVERPDGSNFTLKIRSTKLEDSAMYFCASGGHENQPQHFGDGTRLSIL.

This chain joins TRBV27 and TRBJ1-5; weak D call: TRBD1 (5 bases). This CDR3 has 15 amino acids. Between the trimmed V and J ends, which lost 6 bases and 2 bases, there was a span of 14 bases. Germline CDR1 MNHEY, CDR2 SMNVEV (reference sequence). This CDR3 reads CASSMGVLGNQPQHF. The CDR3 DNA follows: TGTGCCAGCAGCATGGGGGTATTAGGCAATCAGCCCCAGCATTTT.